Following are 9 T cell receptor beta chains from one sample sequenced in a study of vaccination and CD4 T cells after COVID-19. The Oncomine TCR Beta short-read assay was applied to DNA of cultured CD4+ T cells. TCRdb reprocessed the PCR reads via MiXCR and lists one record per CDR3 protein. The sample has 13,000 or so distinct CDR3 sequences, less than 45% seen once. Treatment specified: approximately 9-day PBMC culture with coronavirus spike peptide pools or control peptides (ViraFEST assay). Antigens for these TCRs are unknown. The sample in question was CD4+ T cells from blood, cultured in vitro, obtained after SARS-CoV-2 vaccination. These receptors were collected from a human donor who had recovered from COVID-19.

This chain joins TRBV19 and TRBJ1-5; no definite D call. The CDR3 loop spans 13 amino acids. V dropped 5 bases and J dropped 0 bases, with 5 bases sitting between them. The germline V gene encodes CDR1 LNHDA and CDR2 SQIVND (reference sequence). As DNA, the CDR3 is TGTGCCAGTAGTTTGAATAGCAATCAGCCCCAGCATTTT. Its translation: CASSLNSNQPQHF.

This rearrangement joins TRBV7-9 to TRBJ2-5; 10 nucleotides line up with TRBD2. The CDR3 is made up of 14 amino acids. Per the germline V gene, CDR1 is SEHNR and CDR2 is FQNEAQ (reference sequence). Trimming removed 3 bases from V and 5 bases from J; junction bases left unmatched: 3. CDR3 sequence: CASSFPGLAETQYF. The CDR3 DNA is TGTGCCAGCAGCTTCCCGGGACTAGCGGAGACCCAGTACTTC.

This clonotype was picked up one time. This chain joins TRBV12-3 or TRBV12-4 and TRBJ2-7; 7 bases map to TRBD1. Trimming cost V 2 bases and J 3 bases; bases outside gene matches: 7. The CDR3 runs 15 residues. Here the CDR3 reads CASSLKGAGDYEQYF. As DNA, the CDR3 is TGTGCCAGCAGTTTAAAGGGGGCTGGGGACTACGAGCAGTACTTC.

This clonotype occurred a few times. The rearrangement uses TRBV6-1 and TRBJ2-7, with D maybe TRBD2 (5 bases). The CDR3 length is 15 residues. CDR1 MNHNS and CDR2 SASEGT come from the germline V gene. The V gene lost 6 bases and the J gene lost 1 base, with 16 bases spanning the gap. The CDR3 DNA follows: TGTGCCAGCAGGCGTGCAGAGGGCCGTTCCTACGAGCAGTACTTC. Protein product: CASRRAEGRSYEQYF.

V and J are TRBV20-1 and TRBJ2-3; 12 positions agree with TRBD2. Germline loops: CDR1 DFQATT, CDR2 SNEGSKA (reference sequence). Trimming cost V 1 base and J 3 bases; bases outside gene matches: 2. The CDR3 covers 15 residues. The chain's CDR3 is CSARGLAGETDTQYF. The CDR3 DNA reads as TGCAGTGCTAGAGGACTAGCGGGAGAGACAGATACGCAGTATTTT.

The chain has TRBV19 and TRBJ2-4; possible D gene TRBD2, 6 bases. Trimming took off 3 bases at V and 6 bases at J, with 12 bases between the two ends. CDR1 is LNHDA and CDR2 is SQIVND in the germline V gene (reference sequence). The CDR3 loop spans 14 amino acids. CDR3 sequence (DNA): TGTGCCAGTAGTATCCGAGGGCGGGGAAACATTCAGTACTTC. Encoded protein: CASSIRGRGNIQYF.

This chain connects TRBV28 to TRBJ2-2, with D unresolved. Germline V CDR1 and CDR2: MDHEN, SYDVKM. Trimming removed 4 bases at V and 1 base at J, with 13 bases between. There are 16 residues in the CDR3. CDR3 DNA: TGTGCCAGCAGTTCCCGGGCCGTACTGAACACCGGGGAGCTGTTTTTT. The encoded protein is CASSSRAVLNTGELFF.

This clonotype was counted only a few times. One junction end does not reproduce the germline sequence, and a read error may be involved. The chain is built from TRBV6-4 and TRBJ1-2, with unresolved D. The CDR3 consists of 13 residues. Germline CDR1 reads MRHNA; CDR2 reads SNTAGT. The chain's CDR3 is CASSDGDGYGYTF. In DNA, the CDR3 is TGTGCCAGTAGTGACGGTGACGGCTATGGCTACACCTTC.

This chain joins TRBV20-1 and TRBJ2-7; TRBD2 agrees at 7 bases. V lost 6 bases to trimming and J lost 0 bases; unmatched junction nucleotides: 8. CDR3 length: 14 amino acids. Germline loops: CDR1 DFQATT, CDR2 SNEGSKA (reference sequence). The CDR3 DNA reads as TGCAGTGCCGAAAACCTAGCGGACTCCTACGAGCAGTACTTC. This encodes CSAENLADSYEQYF.